Each of the 10 T cell receptor beta chains below was sequenced from the same sample in a study of blood T cell repertoires in COVID-19. The repertoire was sequenced with immunoSEQ multiplex PCR; TCRdb's copy has only in-frame clones and lacks some. The sample has tens of thousands of clones, more than 75% seen once. The sequenced sample was peripheral blood. All receptors derive from a human donor in a cohort sampled during active COVID-19.

The chain couples TRBV4-2 to TRBJ2-2; the D is unclear. Germline V gene lookup returns CDR1 LGHNA and CDR2 YNFKEQ. The V end was cut by 4 bases, the J end by 1 base, with 10 bases between. This CDR3 is 15 amino acids long. CDR3 sequence: CASSPRTGNTGELFF. The CDR3 DNA follows: TGTGCCAGCAGCCCACGAACCGGGAACACCGGGGAGCTGTTTTTT.

The chain recombines TRBV27 with TRBJ2-7; TRBD1 matches at 8 bases. The germline V gene encodes CDR1 MNHEY and CDR2 SMNVEV (reference sequence). V lost 6 bases, J lost 4 bases, and 11 bases stayed unmatched. CDR3 length equals 15 residues. Here the CDR3 reads CASSSPGQGSYEQYF. The CDR3, as DNA: TGTGCCAGCAGCTCCCCAGGACAGGGTTCGTACGAGCAGTACTTC.

The chain employs TRBV24-1 and TRBJ1-2; D uncertain. Germline V lookup: CDR1 KGHDR, CDR2 SFDVKD. V was cut by 4 bases and J by 8 bases, with 13 bases left in between. This CDR3 contains 13 residues. The CDR3 DNA follows: TGTGCCACCAGTGACACCCCGGGGTCCGGCTACACCTTC. It translates to CATSDTPGSGYTF.

V gene TRBV6-1 combines with J gene TRBJ1-2, with TRBD1 matching 7 bases. The CDR3 totals 18 residues. Germline loops: CDR1 MNHNS, CDR2 SASEGT. Trimming cost V 4 bases and J 4 bases; bases outside gene matches: 18. The CDR3 DNA reads TGTGCCAGCAGTGTAGTATCCGTGGTACAGGGGCTCTTCTATGGCTACACCTTC. It translates to CASSVVSVVQGLFYGYTF.

V gene TRBV24-1 combines with J gene TRBJ1-1; 9 bases fit TRBD1. Germline CDR1 KGHDR, CDR2 SFDVKD. This CDR3 comprises 21 residues. V lost 0 bases to trimming and J lost 1 base; unmatched junction nucleotides: 17. The CDR3 nucleotides read TGTGCCACCAGTGATTTGTTATTCTCTTCTCGGACAGGGGCCCCGAACACTGAAGCTTTCTTT. It encodes CATSDLLFSSRTGAPNTEAFF.

The V gene is TRBV6-6, the J gene TRBJ2-5, with TRBD2 matching 9 bases. Per the germline V gene, CDR1 is MNHNY and CDR2 is SVGAGI (reference sequence). V gave up 5 bases and J gave up 1 base; unmatched junction bases: 8. The CDR3 is 16 residues long. DNA of the CDR3: TGTGCCAGCAGTCGACTAGCGGAGGCCTTCCAAGAGACCCAGTACTTC. It translates to CASSRLAEAFQETQYF.

J is TRBJ1-6 and V is TRBV11-2, with D possibly being TRBD1 (6 bases). Germline V CDR1 and CDR2: SGHAT, FQNNGV. CDR3 size: 16 residues. Trimming cost V 6 bases and J 5 bases, with 17 bases left between them. The CDR3 bases are TGTGCCAGCAGACGGGGCAGGGGCGCGAATAATTCACCCCTCCACTTT. Encoded protein: CASRRGRGANNSPLHF.

The chain's CDR3 is CASSWDSQAGYTF. The CDR3, as DNA: TGTGCCAGCAGTTGGGACAGCCAGGCTGGCTACACCTTC. V gene TRBV27 combines with J gene TRBJ1-2; the match to TRBD1 covers 7 bases. J gave up 7 bases and V 4 bases, and 6 bases lay outside the gene matches. The CDR3 is 13 amino acids. Germline V gives CDR1 MNHEY, CDR2 SMNVEV (reference sequence).

The chain links TRBV5-6 to TRBJ2-7, with 9 positions matching TRBD1. The CDR3 consists of 16 residues. Trimming cost V 4 bases and J 6 bases; bases outside gene matches: 14. Germline V gene sequence: CDR1 SGHDT, CDR2 YYEEEE. CDR3 in DNA: TGTGCCAGCAGCCCAGGACAGGGGACACCCTCTCCCGAGCAGTACTTC. Encoded protein: CASSPGQGTPSPEQYF.

J is TRBJ2-7 and V is TRBV30, with D possibly matching TRBD2 (5 bases). Deletions cut 4 bases from V and 3 bases from J, with 10 bases between. This CDR3 contains 12 residues. CDR1 and CDR2 from the germline V gene are GTSNPN and SVGIG (reference sequence). The CDR3, as DNA: TGTGCCTGGACCGGGAACCACTACGAGCAGTACTTC. It specifies CAWTGNHYEQYF.